Presented here are 22 T cell receptor beta chains from one specimen sequenced in a study of T cell responses to AZD1222 COVID-19 vaccine. Clones were read by immunoSEQ multiplex PCR, and TCRdb kept only the in-frame ones, dropping some. The data contain 70,000 to 100,000 clones, around 90% of them seen just once; the ten biggest clones take up less than 4%. The specimen was peripheral blood, collected 28 days after the second AZD1222 dose. The receptor set was obtained from an adult who received the AZD1222 COVID-19 vaccine.

The chain combines TRBV28 with TRBJ1-2; 8 bases align to TRBD1. J was trimmed by 2 bases and V by 4 bases; bases with no gene match: 6. Germline-derived CDR1 and CDR2 are MDHEN and SYDVKM. This CDR3 is built from 15 residues. The CDR3 loop is CASSWTGRRNYGYTF. As DNA, the CDR3 is TGTGCCAGCAGTTGGACAGGGCGACGGAACTATGGCTACACCTTC.

The rearrangement uses TRBV19 and TRBJ2-3; D gene unclear. This CDR3 contains 14 residues. The germline V gene has CDR1 LNHDA and CDR2 SQIVND (reference sequence). Trimming pared 3 bases from V and 2 bases from J, leaving 9 bases between. The CDR3 protein is CASSMGLLTDTQYF. As DNA, the CDR3 is TGTGCCAGTAGTATGGGTCTCCTCACAGATACGCAGTATTTT.

The chain couples TRBV7-2 to TRBJ1-1, with D unclear. Trimming removed 6 bases from V and 9 bases from J, with 17 bases in between. Germline V gene data show CDR1 as SGHTA and CDR2 as FQGNSA. This CDR3 has 13 amino acids. CDR3 loop: CASRAPPGNQAFF. CDR3 in DNA: TGTGCCAGCAGAGCACCACCGGGAAATCAAGCTTTCTTT.

This sequence joins TRBV7-2 and TRBJ1-6; D remains ambiguous. V lost 3 bases to trimming and J lost 11 bases, with 8 bases between them. Germline V gives CDR1 SGHTA, CDR2 FQGNSA. This CDR3 is 12 amino acids long. CDR3: CASSFSGTPLHF. The CDR3 coding sequence is TGTGCCAGCAGCTTTTCCGGGACACCCCTCCACTTT.

The chain couples TRBV3-1 (or the pseudogene TRBV3-2) to TRBJ1-1; D unclear. The V and J ends lost 3 bases and 0 bases respectively, with 11 bases between them. Germline CDR1 reads LGHDT; CDR2 reads YNNKEL (reference sequence). This CDR3 contains 15 residues. The chain's CDR3 is CASSQGNTMNTEAFF. The CDR3 DNA follows: TGTGCCAGCAGCCAGGGGAACACCATGAACACTGAAGCTTTCTTT.

This clone was observed a handful of times. The chain uses TRBV11-2 and TRBJ2-1; D gene ambiguous. The germline V gene encodes CDR1 SGHAT and CDR2 FQNNGV. This CDR3 contains 15 residues. The V gene lost 7 bases and the J gene lost 0 bases, with 13 bases spanning the gap. In DNA, the CDR3 is TGTGCCAGCACCTTTGCCCTTAGCTCCTACAATGAGCAGTTCTTC. It is translated as CASTFALSSYNEQFF. Based on the CDR3 plus reference TRBV11-2 and TRBJ2-1, the full variable domain is EAGVAQSPRYKIIEKRQSVAFWCNPISGHATLYWYQQILGQGPKLLIQFQNNGVVDDSQLPKDRFSAERLKGVDSTLKIQPAKLEDSAVYLCASTFALSSYNEQFFGPGTRLTVL.

This clone was seen only a few times. This chain connects TRBV6-4 to TRBJ1-5, with D unresolved. Germline V CDR1 and CDR2: MRHNA, SNTAGT. With 0 bases removed from V and 6 bases from J, the gap between germline ends came to 6 bases. This CDR3 is built from 13 residues. The CDR3 region is CASSDSPGQPQHF. DNA for the CDR3: TGTGCCAGCAGTGACTCCCCGGGTCAGCCCCAGCATTTT.

This clone was detected only a few times. The chain has TRBV15 and TRBJ1-6; D is ambiguous. The germline V and J ends were trimmed by 0 bases and 7 bases, with 16 bases remaining between them. The CDR3 contains 17 residues. Germline V lookup: CDR1 LNHNV, CDR2 YYDKDF (reference sequence). DNA of the CDR3: TGTGCCACCAGCAGAGATCACGGGTCATCCGGGAATTCACCCCTCCACTTT. This codes for CATSRDHGSSGNSPLHF.

The J gene is TRBJ1-1, the V gene TRBV5-1; TRBD1 matches at 8 bases. The CDR3 is 15 amino acids. The V segment lost 1 base and the J segment 1 base; nucleotides outside the gene matches: 3. The germline CDR1 and CDR2 sequences are SGHRS and YFSETQ. The CDR3 DNA sequence: TGCGCCAGCAGCTTGTTTGGGACAGGGAACACTGAAGCTTTCTTT. It yields the protein CASSLFGTGNTEAFF.

In its sample, this clone was seen a few times. The V call is TRBV4-3, the J call TRBJ2-7; D uncertain. Germline assignment: CDR1 LGHNA and CDR2 YSLEER. The CDR3 is made up of 14 amino acids. The ends were cut back, 1 base at V and 3 bases at J, with 10 bases in the middle. The CDR3 loop reads CASSQGTGRYEQYF. CDR3 sequence (DNA): TGCGCCAGCAGCCAAGGGACGGGCCGCTACGAGCAGTACTTC.

The V gene is TRBV25-1, the J gene TRBJ2-3; TRBD2 aligns across 11 bases. V lost 4 bases and J lost 2; bases outside the gene matches: 8. The CDR3 loop spans 17 amino acids. Germline V gives CDR1 MGHDK, CDR2 SYGVNS. The CDR3 loop is CASSGSRTSGPTDTQYF. The CDR3 bases are TGTGCCAGCAGTGGATCCCGGACTAGCGGGCCCACAGATACGCAGTATTTT. Variable domain in full (rest from reference TRBV25-1 and TRBJ2-3): EADIYQTPRYLVIGTGKKITLECSQTMGHDKMYWYQQDPGMELHLIHYSYGVNSTEKGDLSSESTVSRIRTEHFPLTLESARPSHTSQYLCASSGSRTSGPTDTQYFGPGTRLTVL.

This clone occurred once. The chain carries TRBV2 and TRBJ2-5; TRBD1 or TRBD2 may be the D gene (6 bases each). Deletions cut 4 bases from V and 1 base from J, with 13 bases between. CDR3 length: 15 residues. From germline, CDR1 is SNHLY and CDR2 FYNNEI. The CDR3 loop reads CASSVMGGSQETQYF. The DNA for the CDR3 is TGTGCCAGCAGTGTAATGGGGGGCAGCCAAGAGACCCAGTACTTC.

The chain couples TRBV11-1 to TRBJ1-3; D unresolved. Trimming took 6 bases from V and 0 from J, leaving 9 bases between them. The CDR3 spans 14 residues. The V gene's germline CDR1 is SGHAT and CDR2 FQDESV (reference sequence). CDR3 DNA: TGTGCCAGCAGTTGGACCATCTCTGGAAACACCATATATTTT. Protein: CASSWTISGNTIYF.

The rearrangement joins TRBV19 to TRBJ1-1, with D possibly TRBD1 on 6 matching bases. Trimming left V 3 bases short and J 4 bases short, with 18 bases between. CDR1 LNHDA and CDR2 SQIVND come from the germline V gene (reference sequence). The CDR3 length is 16 residues. The CDR3 coding sequence is TGTGCCAGTAGTATCGATTTAACAGGGAGCGTCACTGAAGCTTTCTTT. Amino acids: CASSIDLTGSVTEAFF.

The V gene is TRBV2, the J gene TRBJ2-5; D may be TRBD1 (5 bases). Per germline, CDR1 SNHLY and CDR2 FYNNEI. There are 13 residues in the CDR3. Trimming shortened V by 4 bases and J by 5 bases, and 11 bases separated the two germline ends. The DNA for the CDR3 is TGTGCCAGCAGTGGGCAGGGTATGGAGACCCAGTACTTC. Its translation: CASSGQGMETQYF.

The chain carries TRBV24-1 and TRBJ2-5, with 9 nucleotides matching TRBD1. Trimming removed 3 bases from V and 4 bases from J; junction bases left unmatched: 11. This CDR3 has 17 amino acids. Germline values: CDR1 KGHDR, CDR2 SFDVKD. The CDR3: CATSDPAGTGFGETQYF. The CDR3 DNA reads TGTGCCACCAGTGATCCGGCCGGGACAGGGTTCGGAGAGACCCAGTACTTC.

The rearrangement links TRBV7-9 to TRBJ1-4; D is undetermined. Looked up from germline, CDR1 is SEHNR and CDR2 is FQNEAQ (reference sequence). The CDR3 extends over 15 amino acids. V was trimmed by 5 bases and J by 2 bases, leaving 12 bases between them. CDR3 nucleotides: TGTGCCAGCAGCGTCGGGCCTCGCACTAATGAAAAACTGTTTTTT. Translation: CASSVGPRTNEKLFF.

V is TRBV19 and J is TRBJ2-7, with 9 bases aligning to TRBD2. The germline V gene has CDR1 LNHDA and CDR2 SQIVND (reference sequence). The length of the CDR3 is 13 residues. With V trimmed by 10 bases and J by 6 bases, 10 bases remained unmatched. DNA for the CDR3: TGTGCCACCAGCGGGGGGAGCCCACGCGAGCAGTACTTC. Residues: CATSGGSPREQYF.

The chain couples TRBV14 to TRBJ2-4; the D gene is possibly TRBD1 (5 bases). The CDR3 covers 16 residues. Germline V gene data show CDR1 as SGHDN and CDR2 as FVKESK. The germline V and J ends were trimmed by 0 bases and 2 bases, with 11 bases remaining between them. Here the CDR3 reads CASSQEVGPPKNIQYF. The DNA of the CDR3 is TGTGCCAGCAGCCAAGAAGTGGGGCCGCCCAAAAACATTCAGTACTTC.

This clone was observed once. The rearrangement links TRBV11-3 to TRBJ1-6; D is unresolved. The CDR3 is 13 amino acids. V dropped 4 bases and J dropped 9 bases, with 10 bases sitting between them. Germline CDR1 and CDR2: SGHNT and YENEEA. The CDR3 is CASSSTTSSPLHF. CDR3 nucleotides: TGTGCCAGCAGCTCGACGACTTCTTCACCCCTCCACTTT.

This clone was seen a single time. The rearrangement links TRBV28 to TRBJ1-1; possible D gene TRBD1, 6 bases. The CDR3 covers 17 residues. Germline CDR1 and CDR2: MDHEN and SYDVKM. V was shortened by 2 bases and J by 4 bases, with 20 bases between the two germline ends. DNA for the CDR3: TGTGCCAGCAGTTTAGGGGGTTTCACAGGGATGAGCACTGAAGCTTTCTTT. Encoded protein: CASSLGGFTGMSTEAFF.

V is TRBV5-1 and J is TRBJ1-1; 7 bases are a match to TRBD1. The trim removed 2 bases at V and 4 bases at J, leaving 8 bases unmatched. Per the germline V gene, CDR1 is SGHRS and CDR2 is YFSETQ. This CDR3 spans 15 amino acids. CDR3: CASSLSLDRATEAFF. CDR3 nucleotide sequence: TGCGCCAGCAGCTTAAGTCTAGACAGGGCCACTGAAGCTTTCTTT.